These 5 T cell receptor beta chains were sequenced from one sample in a study of the immune and genomic landscape of osteosarcoma. Sequencing used immunoSEQ multiplex PCR; TCRdb keeps in-frame clones, though not all of them. The sample yields about 720 clones, 70% to 80% seen once. The sequencing sample was made of metastatic tumor tissue from the lung. The receptor source for this set is a boy younger than 18 with osteosarcoma.

This chain uses TRBV5-5 with TRBJ2-1; 7 bases fit TRBD2. Germline trimming cut 2 bases from V and 7 bases from J; bases unmatched to any gene: 3. CDR1 is SGHKS and CDR2 is YYEKEE in the germline V gene (reference sequence). The CDR3 spans 13 residues. CDR3 loop: CASSFGTNNEQFF. The CDR3 coding sequence is TGTGCCAGCAGCTTCGGGACTAATAATGAGCAGTTCTTC.

This chain uses TRBV4-1 with TRBJ2-6; D perhaps matches TRBD2 (6 bases). From germline, CDR1 is MGHRA and CDR2 YSYEKL. This CDR3 contains 16 residues. V was trimmed by 1 base and J by 7 bases, leaving 14 bases between them. The CDR3 nucleotides read TGCGCCAGCAGCCAAGGGGGGGTACGCGAAGCCAACGTCCTGACTTTC. Protein: CASSQGGVREANVLTF.

The gene calls are TRBV28 and TRBJ2-7, with no clear D. V gave up 3 bases and J gave up 0 bases, with 9 bases separating them. Looked up from germline, CDR1 is MDHEN and CDR2 is SYDVKM. This CDR3 region has 14 residues. The chain's CDR3 is CASSLAPSSYEQYF. The CDR3, as DNA: TGTGCCAGCAGTTTGGCTCCCAGCTCCTACGAGCAGTACTTC.

The J gene is TRBJ1-3, the V gene TRBV7-9; D unclear. This CDR3 comprises 16 residues. The V and J ends lost 5 bases and 0 bases respectively, with 14 bases between them. Germline-derived CDR1 and CDR2 are SEHNR and FQNEAQ (reference sequence). The CDR3 DNA follows: TGTGCCAGCAGCGCCTCCGCAGGTTCCTCTGGAAACACCATATATTTT. Translation: CASSASAGSSGNTIYF. Complete variable domain (other parts from reference TRBV7-9 and TRBJ1-3): DTGVSQNPRHKITKRGQNVTFRCDPISEHNRLYWYRQTLGQGPEFLTYFQNEAQLEKSRLLSDRFSAERPKGSFSTLEIQRTEQGDSAMYLCASSASAGSSGNTIYFGEGSWLTVV.

The rearrangement links TRBV4-3 to TRBJ2-6; unclear D gene. This CDR3 comprises 16 residues. The V gene's germline CDR1 is LGHNA and CDR2 YSLEER. V was shortened by 0 bases and J by 0 bases, with 6 bases between the two germline ends. The CDR3 nucleotides are TGCGCCAGCAGCCAAGATCAAAGCTCTGGGGCCAACGTCCTGACTTTC. Amino acids: CASSQDQSSGANVLTF.